Described below is a single T cell receptor (beta chain) sequence and its context. Sequenced by immunoSEQ multiplex PCR; TCRdb stores in-frame clones only, minus some. The table records about 60,000 clones, about 90% of them present only once. The record originates from a study of OX40 agonist ivuxolimab in advanced cancers. The CDR3 covers 11 residues. Germline values: CDR1 SGHRS, CDR2 YFSETQ. V lost 3 bases and J 1 base, leaving 2 bases between the germline ends. This clonotype was sampled from an adult with an advanced solid tumor such as melanoma, head and neck, liver or kidney cancer. Sequencing was performed on CD4+ or CD8+ T cells sorted from blood, taken in a trial of the OX40 agonist ivuxolimab. The chain carries TRBV5-1 and TRBJ2-7; D not certain. The CDR3 loop is CASSSSYEQYF. DNA of the CDR3: TGCGCCAGCAGCTCATCCTACGAGCAGTACTTC.